This entry describes one TCR beta chain. What it binds is not known. This specimen comes from a study of T cell repertoires in cytomegalovirus infection. The overall study: Recently identified HLA-C-restricted CMV epitopes and well-studied HLA-B-restricted CMV epitopes were used by the study. Indicated by public TCR beta signatures were CMV infection and matching HLA type. Study-level points and caveats: Ex vivo responses were dominated by HLA-C-restricted CMV-specific TCR beta clonotypes.

Using its own MiXCR run on the reads, TCRdb lists one record per CDR3 protein. Of approximately 990,000 distinct CDR3 sequences listed, about a third are singletons. With 5 bases clipped from V and 7 bases from J, the junction kept 10 bases outside the gene matches. There are 15 residues in the CDR3. CDR1 is MGHRA, CDR2 YSYEKL, per germline. The sequences come from cultured CD8+ T cells from PBMCs, collected from culture after CMV antigen stimulation. This receptor was taken from a human donor in good health (CMV status not recorded). Some clones in this sample may be carry-over from other donors' samples. The chain combines TRBV4-1 with TRBJ2-2; 7 bases align to TRBD1. The CDR3 DNA sequence: TGCGCCAGCAGCTCGCGACAGGGAGTAGGCGGGGAGCTGTTTTTT. Translated, it gives CASSSRQGVGGELFF.